The source of this TCR beta chain is a study of memory CD4+ T cells and cytomegalovirus serostatus. General study results and limits: CD4+ memory repertoires contained about two fifths of the 164 reported CMV TCRbeta sequences.

Single viable CD3+CD4+CD8-CD45RO+ cells were sorted as the memory CD4+ T cells. The assay was immunoSEQ multiplex PCR, and TCRdb's table has in-frame clones only and misses some. The top ten hold 0.5% to 0.8% of the sample, which has tens of thousands of clones, roughly 80% seen once. Concerning this clone: Its antigen is not known.

The CDR3 sequence is 13 residues long. Between the trimmed V and J ends, which lost 5 bases and 7 bases, there was a span of 12 bases. The germline gives CDR1 SGHTA, CDR2 FQGNSA. The V gene is TRBV7-2, the J gene TRBJ1-5, with a weak D call TRBD1 (5 bases). Input material: memory CD4+ T cells from blood. The sequence was obtained from an adult in good health and CMV-seronegative. Some clones in this sample may be carry-over from other donors' samples. In nucleotides, the CDR3 is TGTGCCAGCAGCCCACAGGTCCGCCAGCCCCAGCATTTT. Protein: CASSPQVRQPQHF.